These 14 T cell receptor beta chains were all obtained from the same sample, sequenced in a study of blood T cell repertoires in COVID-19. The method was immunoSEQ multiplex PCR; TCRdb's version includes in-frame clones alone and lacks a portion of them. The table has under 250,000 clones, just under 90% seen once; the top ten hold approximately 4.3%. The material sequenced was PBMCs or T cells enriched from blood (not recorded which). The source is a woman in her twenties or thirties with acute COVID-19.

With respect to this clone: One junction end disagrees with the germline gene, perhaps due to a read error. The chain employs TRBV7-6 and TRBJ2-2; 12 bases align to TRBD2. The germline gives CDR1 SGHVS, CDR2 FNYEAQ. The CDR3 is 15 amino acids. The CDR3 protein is CASSLAGGHTGELFF. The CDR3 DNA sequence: TGTGCCAGCAGCCTAGCGGGGGGGCACACCGGGGAGCTGTTTTTT.

This CDR3 reads CASSIGGIYEQYF. DNA of the CDR3: TGTGCCAGCAGCATCGGGGGGATCTACGAGCAGTACTTC. V is TRBV27 and J is TRBJ2-7; 7 bases match TRBD2. After removal of 6 bases from V and 3 bases from J, the junction contained 5 bases not matched to a gene. CDR1 and CDR2 (germline): MNHEY, SMNVEV (reference sequence). The CDR3 length is 13 residues.

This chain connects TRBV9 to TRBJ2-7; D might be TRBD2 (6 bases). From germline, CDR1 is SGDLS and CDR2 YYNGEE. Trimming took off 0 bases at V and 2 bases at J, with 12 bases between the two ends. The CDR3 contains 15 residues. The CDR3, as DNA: TGTGCCAGCAGCGTAGGAGGAGGGGCCACCTACGAGCAGTACTTC. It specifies CASSVGGGATYEQYF.

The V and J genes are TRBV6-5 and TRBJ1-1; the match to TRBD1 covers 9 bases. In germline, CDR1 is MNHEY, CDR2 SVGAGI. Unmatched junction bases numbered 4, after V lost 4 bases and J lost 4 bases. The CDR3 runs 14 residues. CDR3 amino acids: CASSWDREATEAFF. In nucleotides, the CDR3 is TGTGCCAGCAGTTGGGACAGGGAGGCCACTGAAGCTTTCTTT.

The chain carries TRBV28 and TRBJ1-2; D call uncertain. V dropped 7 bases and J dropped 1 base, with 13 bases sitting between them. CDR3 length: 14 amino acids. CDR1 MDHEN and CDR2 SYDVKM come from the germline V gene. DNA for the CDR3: TGTGCCAGCACCGTGAGGGATTTTAACTATGGCTACACCTTC. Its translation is CASTVRDFNYGYTF.

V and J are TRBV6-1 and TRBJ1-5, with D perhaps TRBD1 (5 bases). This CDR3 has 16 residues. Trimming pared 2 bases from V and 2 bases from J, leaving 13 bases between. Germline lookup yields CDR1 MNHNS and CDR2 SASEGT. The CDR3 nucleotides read TGTGCCAGCAGTGAATGGAGGGGCGCCGGCAATCAGCCCCAGCATTTT. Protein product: CASSEWRGAGNQPQHF.

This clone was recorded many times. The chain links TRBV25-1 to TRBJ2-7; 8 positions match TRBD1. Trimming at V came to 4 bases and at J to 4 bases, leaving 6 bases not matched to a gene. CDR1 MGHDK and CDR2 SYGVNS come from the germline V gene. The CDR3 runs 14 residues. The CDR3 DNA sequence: TGTGCCAGCAGTGGAAGGACAGGGAGATACGAGCAGTACTTC. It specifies CASSGRTGRYEQYF.

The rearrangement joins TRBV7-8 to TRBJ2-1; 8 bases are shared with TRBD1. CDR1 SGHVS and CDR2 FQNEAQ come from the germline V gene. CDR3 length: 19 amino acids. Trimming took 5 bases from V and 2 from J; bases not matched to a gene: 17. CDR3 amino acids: CASSLMSTGVVSTYNEQFF. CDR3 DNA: TGTGCCAGCAGCCTCATGTCGACAGGGGTGGTTTCGACCTACAATGAGCAGTTCTTC.

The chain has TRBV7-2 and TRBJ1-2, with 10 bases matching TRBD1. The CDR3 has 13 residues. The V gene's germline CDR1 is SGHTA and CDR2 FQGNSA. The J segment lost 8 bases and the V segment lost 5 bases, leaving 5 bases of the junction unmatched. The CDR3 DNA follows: TGTGCCAGCAGCCCCGGGACAGGGGTCGGCTACACCTTC. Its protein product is CASSPGTGVGYTF.

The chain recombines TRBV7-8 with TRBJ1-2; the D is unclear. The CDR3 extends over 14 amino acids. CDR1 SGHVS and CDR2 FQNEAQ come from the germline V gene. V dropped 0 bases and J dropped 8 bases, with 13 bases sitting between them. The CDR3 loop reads CASSLALQVGGYTF. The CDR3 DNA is TGTGCCAGCAGCTTAGCGCTGCAGGTTGGGGGCTACACCTTC. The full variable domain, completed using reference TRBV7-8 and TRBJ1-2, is GAGVSQSPRYKVAKRGQDVALRCDPISGHVSLFWYQQALGQGPEFLTYFQNEAQLDKSGLPSDRFFAERPEGSVSTLKIQRTQQEDSAVYLCASSLALQVGGYTFGSGTRLTVV.

CDR3 nucleotide sequence: TGTGCCAGCAGCTTGGGGACGGGAGGAGATCAGCCCCAGCATTTT. It specifies CASSLGTGGDQPQHF. The chain combines TRBV5-4 with TRBJ1-5; D is unclear. Trimming shortened V by 0 bases and J by 5 bases, and 12 bases separated the two germline ends. This CDR3 spans 15 amino acids. Looked up from germline, CDR1 is SGHNT and CDR2 is YYREEE (reference sequence).

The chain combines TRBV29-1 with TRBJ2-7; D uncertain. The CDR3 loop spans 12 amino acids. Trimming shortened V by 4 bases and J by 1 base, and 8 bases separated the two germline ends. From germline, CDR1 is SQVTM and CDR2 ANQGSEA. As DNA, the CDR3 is TGCAGCGTTGGGGCAGAGTCCTACGAGCAGTACTTC. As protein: CSVGAESYEQYF.

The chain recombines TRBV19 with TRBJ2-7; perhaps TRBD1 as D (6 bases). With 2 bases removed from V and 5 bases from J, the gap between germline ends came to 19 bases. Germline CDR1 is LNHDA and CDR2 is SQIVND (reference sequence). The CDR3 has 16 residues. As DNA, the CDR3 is TGTGCCAGTAGTATATCCCCGCGACAGGTGGAAAACGAGCAGTACTTC. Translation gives CASSISPRQVENEQYF.

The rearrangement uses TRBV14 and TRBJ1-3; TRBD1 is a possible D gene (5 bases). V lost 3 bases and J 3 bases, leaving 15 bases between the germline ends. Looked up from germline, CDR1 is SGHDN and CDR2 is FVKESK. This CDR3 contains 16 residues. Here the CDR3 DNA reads TGTGCCAGCAGCCAGCGGGACCTTATTAGTGGAAACACCATATATTTT. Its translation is CASSQRDLISGNTIYF.